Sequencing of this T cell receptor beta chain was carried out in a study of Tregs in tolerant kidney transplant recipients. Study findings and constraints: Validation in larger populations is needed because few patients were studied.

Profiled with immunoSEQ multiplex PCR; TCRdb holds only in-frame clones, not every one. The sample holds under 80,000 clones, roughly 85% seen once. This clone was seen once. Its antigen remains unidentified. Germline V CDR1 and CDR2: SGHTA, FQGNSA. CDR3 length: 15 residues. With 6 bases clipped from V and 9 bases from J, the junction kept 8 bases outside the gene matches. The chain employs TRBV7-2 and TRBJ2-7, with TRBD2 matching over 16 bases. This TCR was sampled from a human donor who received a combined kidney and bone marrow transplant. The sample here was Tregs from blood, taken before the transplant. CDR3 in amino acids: CASSGTSGRAERQYF. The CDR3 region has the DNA TGTGCCAGCAGTGGGACTAGCGGGAGGGCCGAAAGGCAGTACTTC.